These 16 T cell receptor beta chains were sequenced from one sample in a study of regulatory T cells in long-lasting Graves disease. Time point in this sample: newly diagnosed GD, antithyroid drugs for less than 3 months. There was RNA extracted from PBMCs, and the TCR library was made from it. Construction of TCR beta libraries relied on iRepertoire HTBI primers and on Arm-PCR targeting CDR3 regions. TCRdb re-called the multiplex PCR reads through MiXCR, storing one row per CDR3 protein. The data show 370,000 or so distinct CDR3 sequences, 15% to 20% seen once. In addition, the sample was reused for a study of T cells in Graves' hyperthyroidism and ophthalmopathy.

The input for sequencing was peripheral blood mononuclear cells (PBMCs), taken at new diagnosis, from a patient treated with antithyroid drugs. The receptors here all came from a woman aged 18-29 years with Graves disease.

This rearrangement joins TRBV19 to TRBJ1-4; 7 nucleotides align to TRBD1. CDR3 length: 15 residues. The germline V gene encodes CDR1 LNHDA and CDR2 SQIVND (reference sequence). Trimming removed 8 bases from V and 4 bases from J; junction bases left unmatched: 10. The CDR3 region is CASADRRGFNEKLFF. CDR3 nucleotide sequence: TGTGCCAGTGCGGACAGGAGGGGGTTTAATGAAAAACTGTTTTTT.

The chain carries TRBV27 and TRBJ2-7; possible D gene TRBD2, 7 bases. The CDR3 length is 14 residues. The germline V gene encodes CDR1 MNHEY and CDR2 SMNVEV (reference sequence). The germline V and J ends were trimmed by 2 bases and 3 bases, with 11 bases remaining between them. The CDR3 DNA reads as TGTGCCAGCAGTTTACGGGGGGCCGGCTACGAGCAGTACTTC. Its protein product is CASSLRGAGYEQYF.

There are a few counts of this clonotype. This chain joins TRBV6-1 and TRBJ1-2; 7 bases align to TRBD1. Germline V gives CDR1 MNHNS, CDR2 SASEGT. The CDR3 is made up of 13 amino acids. Trimming cost V 6 bases and J 8 bases; bases outside gene matches: 9. CDR3 sequence: CASSPGGSHGYTF. CDR3 DNA sequence: TGTGCCAGCAGCCCAGGGGGTTCCCACGGCTACACCTTC.

This clonotype appeared many times. The gene calls are TRBV2 and TRBJ1-5; no definite D call. The CDR3 runs to 13 residues. Germline V gives CDR1 SNHLY, CDR2 FYNNEI. V lost 3 bases and J 5 bases, leaving 8 bases between the germline ends. The CDR3 region has the DNA TGTGCCAGCAGTGAGGAGTATCATCAGCCCCAGCATTTT. Its protein is CASSEEYHQPQHF.

This clonotype was detected only a few times. The chain recombines TRBV5-4 with TRBJ2-1; D is ambiguous. V lost 3 bases to trimming and J lost 7 bases, with 11 bases between them. This CDR3 is 13 amino acids long. Germline-derived CDR1 and CDR2 are SGHNT and YYREEE (reference sequence). The CDR3 DNA reads as TGTGCCAGCAGCTACACGAACAGAAATGAGCAGTTCTTC. Its protein is CASSYTNRNEQFF.

This clonotype was detected many times. The gene calls are TRBV11-1 and TRBJ2-2; D is ambiguous. Germline CDR1 and CDR2: SGHAT and FQDESV (reference sequence). The CDR3 consists of 15 residues. V was trimmed by 0 bases and J by 1 base, leaving 6 bases between them. CDR3 DNA sequence: TGTGCCAGCAGCTTAGCCAGCATGAACACCGGGGAGCTGTTTTTT. Translation gives CASSLASMNTGELFF.

This chain uses TRBV20-1 with TRBJ2-1; TRBD2 agrees at 7 bases. With 3 bases clipped from V and 0 bases from J, the junction kept 5 bases outside the gene matches. The CDR3 length is 15 residues. Germline lookup yields CDR1 DFQATT and CDR2 SNEGSKA (reference sequence). In DNA, the CDR3 is TGCAGTGCTAGGTCTAGCGGCAGCTCCTACAATGAGCAGTTCTTC. Translated, it gives CSARSSGSSYNEQFF.

This clonotype was observed at least ten times. At one end, the junction sequence differs from germline, possibly due to a read error. The chain uses TRBV7-9 and TRBJ1-1; no clear D. Germline V lookup: CDR1 SEHNR, CDR2 FQNEAQ (reference sequence). This CDR3 is 13 amino acids long. CDR3 sequence: CASSLGADGSFIF. CDR3 sequence (DNA): TGTGCCAGCAGCTTAGGGGCAGACGGAAGCTTTATCTTT.

The genes are TRBV9 and TRBJ2-6; tentative D call: TRBD1 (6 bases). The CDR3 has 18 amino acids. V was trimmed by 0 bases and J by 2 bases, leaving 15 bases between them. Germline CDR1 reads SGDLS; CDR2 reads YYNGEE. The CDR3 DNA is TGTGCCAGCAGCGTAGAGGGGACAATCTCTCCTGGGGCCAACGTCCTGACTTTC. Amino acids: CASSVEGTISPGANVLTF. Combining the CDR3 with reference TRBV9 and TRBJ2-6 gives the whole variable domain DSGVTQTPKHLITATGQRVTLRCSPRSGDLSVYWYQQSLDQGLQFLIQYYNGEERAKGNILERFSAQQFPDLHSELNLSSLELGDSALYFCASSVEGTISPGANVLTFGAGSRLTVL.

Many counts were recorded for this clonotype. The V gene is TRBV7-8, the J gene TRBJ2-1; D is perhaps TRBD1 (6 bases). Germline CDR1 SGHVS, CDR2 FQNEAQ. The CDR3 runs to 17 residues. Trimming pared 2 bases from V and 0 bases from J, leaving 14 bases between. The CDR3 loop reads CASSLLHGTSSYNEQFF. DNA for the CDR3: TGTGCCAGCAGCTTACTTCACGGGACAAGCTCCTACAATGAGCAGTTCTTC.

This clonotype was observed at least ten times. This chain connects TRBV2 to TRBJ1-6; 9 nucleotides line up with TRBD1. This CDR3 region has 15 residues. CDR1 is SNHLY, CDR2 FYNNEI, per germline. J was trimmed by 11 bases and V by 7 bases; bases with no gene match: 12. The CDR3 region has the DNA TGTGCCAGCAAAACAAGGACAGGGGAAGGGACACCCCTCCACTTT. Protein sequence: CASKTRTGEGTPLHF.

This clonotype was observed many times. V and J are TRBV18 and TRBJ1-1; D is perhaps TRBD1 (5 bases). The CDR3 runs 13 residues. The germline CDR1 and CDR2 sequences are KGHSH and LQKENI. Trimming left V 2 bases short and J 3 bases short, with 7 bases between. The CDR3 DNA reads TGTGCCAGCTCACCAGGGGCGGACACTGAAGCTTTCTTT. Its protein is CASSPGADTEAFF.

This clonotype was seen only a few times. The chain combines TRBV9 with TRBJ2-1, with D hard to call. V shed 0 bases and J shed 0 bases, with 7 bases lying between them. Germline CDR1 reads SGDLS; CDR2 reads YYNGEE. The CDR3 length is 15 residues. CDR3 region: CASSVGWSSYNEQFF. The CDR3 DNA reads TGTGCCAGCAGCGTAGGCTGGAGCTCCTACAATGAGCAGTTCTTC.

This clonotype was recorded many times. The gene calls are TRBV30 and TRBJ1-1, with D possibly being TRBD1 (6 bases). Trimming took 3 bases from V and 2 from J, leaving 10 bases between them. The CDR3 extends over 13 amino acids. Germline V gives CDR1 GTSNPN, CDR2 SVGIG (reference sequence). The CDR3 spells CAWRGGSNTEAFF. The CDR3, as DNA: TGTGCCTGGAGAGGGGGGAGTAACACTGAAGCTTTCTTT.

V usage is TRBV27 and J usage is TRBJ2-7; 9 positions agree with TRBD1. Germline CDR1 MNHEY, CDR2 SMNVEV (reference sequence). The CDR3 loop spans 14 amino acids. After removal of 6 bases from V and 3 bases from J, the junction contained 6 bases not matched to a gene. CDR3 loop: CASRPGTGIYEQYF. The CDR3 region has the DNA TGTGCCAGCAGACCCGGGACAGGGATCTACGAGCAGTACTTC.

This chain joins TRBV19 and TRBJ1-4; TRBD1 might be the D (5 bases). The V gene lost 7 bases and the J gene lost 5 bases, with 11 bases spanning the gap. The CDR3 runs to 13 residues. CDR1 is LNHDA and CDR2 is SQIVND in the germline V gene (reference sequence). CDR3 region: CASTGRMNEKLFF. For the CDR3, the DNA is TGTGCCAGTACAGGGAGGATGAATGAAAAACTGTTTTTT. Together with reference TRBV19 and TRBJ1-4, the CDR3 gives the full variable domain: DGGITQSPKYLFRKEGQNVTLSCEQNLNHDAMYWYRQDPGQGLRLIYYSQIVNDFQKGDIAEGYSVSREKKESFPLTVTSAQKNPTAFYLCASTGRMNEKLFFGSGTQLSVL.